These T cell receptor beta chains were read from a single sample in a study of blood T cell repertoires in COVID-19. Generated by immunoSEQ multiplex PCR, the TCRdb table keeps only in-frame clones and is missing some. The sample carries fewer than 350,000 clones, around 81% recorded once. The sample consisted of peripheral blood. The receptors originated from an older woman with active or convalescent COVID-19. Both conserved end residues are part of each CDR3. Fields, in order: D gene, V gene, CDR3 length, clone size, J gene, CDR3 DNA, CDR3 protein. D genes are given only for firm matches. Not every row has a clone size; where given, it reads once, few, many or a size class.

>NA|TRBV7-9|13|few|TRBJ1-3
TGTGCCAGCAGCTTAAGACAGGGAAACACCATATATTTT
CASSLRQGNTIYF
>NA|TRBV18|17|few|TRBJ1-5
TGTGCCAGCTCACTTGTGAACCCAGGGGTCAGCAATCAGCCCCAGCATTTT
CASSLVNPGVSNQPQHF
>NA|TRBV7-6|11|NA|TRBJ1-4
TGTGCCAGCAGCTCCGGTGGGAGCCTGTTTTTT
CASSSGGSLFF
>TRBD2|TRBV6-2/TRBV6-3|16|NA|TRBJ2-1
TGTGCCAGCAGTTACCTTCGGACTAGCGGGGCCCCCCTTCAGTTCTTC
CASSYLRTSGAPLQFF
>TRBD1|TRBV27|13|NA|TRBJ2-7
TGTGCCAGCACTCAGGGGGCGTCCTACGAGCAGTACTTC
CASTQGASYEQYF
>NA|TRBV20-1|14|NA|TRBJ2-2
TGCAGTGCTAGTAAGCTAAATTCGGGCGGGGAGCTGTTTTTT
CSASKLNSGGELFF
>TRBD1|TRBV7-2|15|once|TRBJ2-7
TGTGCCAGCAGCCGTGGAACAGGGGGGCTCTACGAGCAGTACTTC
CASSRGTGGLYEQYF
>NA|TRBV4-3|14|NA|TRBJ2-5
TGCGCCAGCAGCCAAGACAGGGTCGGAGAGACCCAGTACTTC
CASSQDRVGETQYF
>TRBD1|TRBV19|14|NA|TRBJ1-5
TGTGCCAGTAGTAGCCAGGGGGACAATCAGCCCCAGCATTTT
CASSSQGDNQPQHF
>TRBD2|TRBV2|15|many|TRBJ2-1
TGTGCCAGCTCGCGACTAGCGGGGGGGCCAAATGAGCAGTTCTTC
CASSRLAGGPNEQFF
>TRBD2|TRBV7-2|15|NA|TRBJ2-2
TGTGCCAGCACCTCCCAGACTAGCGGCGTCCGGGAGCTGTTTTTT
CASTSQTSGVRELFF
>TRBD1|TRBV5-8|15|NA|TRBJ2-1
TGTGCCAGCAGCTCTGGGACAGGAATGTTGAATGAGCAGTTCTTC
CASSSGTGMLNEQFF
>NA|TRBV7-6|16|NA|TRBJ2-7
TGTGCCAGCAGCTTATTTCCGGAGGACCCTTCCTACGAGCAGTACTTC
CASSLFPEDPSYEQYF
>TRBD2|TRBV5-1|15|NA|TRBJ2-7
TGCGCCAGCAGCCCCGGGACTACGCCCAGCAACGAGCAGTACTTC
CASSPGTTPSNEQYF
>TRBD1|TRBV19|20|NA|TRBJ1-5
TGTGCCAGTAGTAAATCCCCCGGGACAGGGCAGGGGGGTAGCAATCAGCCCCAGCATTTT
CASSKSPGTGQGGSNQPQHF
>NA|TRBV19|16|NA|TRBJ1-1
TGTGCCAGTAGTTCTAAAACCACAGGGCTGATCACTGAAGCTTTCTTT
CASSSKTTGLITEAFF
>TRBD1|TRBV19|15|once|TRBJ2-3
TGTGCCAGTAGTATACACGGGACAGTCCCAGATACGCAGTATTTT
CASSIHGTVPDTQYF
>NA|TRBV29-1|12|NA|TRBJ1-1
TGCAGCGTCGCCCCAGGGAAACCCACCGCTTTCTTT
CSVAPGKPTAFF
>NA|TRBV19|15|NA|TRBJ1-5
TGTGCCAGTAGTATAGCCAGGGGAGGGAATCAGCCCCAGCATTTT
CASSIARGGNQPQHF
>TRBD2|TRBV3-1/TRBV3-2|16|NA|TRBJ2-5
TGTGCCAGCAGCCCCCGGGCGGGGGGAGTACAAGAGACCCAGTACTTC
CASSPRAGGVQETQYF
>TRBD2|TRBV14|22|NA|TRBJ2-2
TGTGCCAGCAGCCAAAATGGGCCCCCTCGTAGCGGGGGGCCCCTTCCTTCAGGGGAGCTGTTTTTT
CASSQNGPPRSGGPLPSGELFF
>TRBD1|TRBV28|16|NA|TRBJ1-6
TGTGCCAGCAGGAATTCAGGGGGCGCGTGGAATTCACCCCTCCACTTT
CASRNSGGAWNSPLHF
>NA|TRBV7-9|14|many|TRBJ2-1
TGTGCCAGCAGCTTAGAGGGGGGGTACAATGAGCAGTTCTTC
CASSLEGGYNEQFF
>TRBD2|TRBV2|14|NA|TRBJ2-7
TGTGCCAGCAAGTCGACTAGCACGTCCTACGAGCAGTACTTC
CASKSTSTSYEQYF
>NA|TRBV7-8|13|NA|TRBJ1-2
TGTGCCAGCAGCTTTGACGAGGGCTATGGCTACACCTTC
CASSFDEGYGYTF
>TRBD2|TRBV7-2|14|NA|TRBJ2-5
TGTGCCAGCAGCTTAGAAGCGGGACAAGAGACCCAGTACTTC
CASSLEAGQETQYF
>TRBD1|TRBV15|16|NA|TRBJ1-1
TGTGCCACCAGCAGAGGTTCGACAGGGGCGAACACTGAAGCTTTCTTT
CATSRGSTGANTEAFF
>NA|TRBV14|15|NA|TRBJ1-1
TGTGCCAGCAGCTCGCAGGGTCCGGGCGGTTCTGAAGCTTTCTTT
CASSSQGPGGSEAFF
>NA|TRBV7-3|18|few|TRBJ2-1
TGTGCCAGCAGCTTAATAGGTGGGGTGACCAGGGGCCATAATGAGCAGTTCTTC
CASSLIGGVTRGHNEQFF
>TRBD2|TRBV10-3|14|many|TRBJ2-3
TGTGCCACGGCGGGGGGGGGCGCAGTAGATACGCAGTATTTT
CATAGGGAVDTQYF
>NA|TRBV7-3|14|NA|TRBJ1-1
TGTGCCAGCAGTCCACTGGGGGGGGACACTGAAGCTTTCTTT
CASSPLGGDTEAFF
>NA|TRBV19|13|NA|TRBJ2-5
TGTGCCAGTAGTATAGATCCAGGGCCGCCCCAGTACTTC
CASSIDPGPPQYF
>NA|TRBV6-6|15|NA|TRBJ1-2
TGTGCCAGCAGTGGAGAGACAGGAGCTAACTATGGCTACACCTTC
CASSGETGANYGYTF